This T cell receptor (beta chain) came from a study of blood T cell repertoires in COVID-19. Study-level information: Donors in the United States, Italy and Spain gave samples during acute or convalescent COVID-19. From T cells, B-cell-depleted T cells, or PBMCs came the material, which was cDNA or gDNA.

Original data processing: Scientists estimated how many nucleated cells there were by amplifying reference gene primers. The method was immunoSEQ multiplex PCR; TCRdb's version includes in-frame clones alone and lacks a portion of them. For V, J and clone size, that table is used; D and trimming come from the DNA. Found here are about 230,000 clones, 70% to 90% of them singletons; the top ten hold about 0.91%. Trimming removed 4 bases from V and 4 bases from J, with 11 bases in between. Germline V lookup: CDR1 SNHLY, CDR2 FYNNEI. The CDR3 loop spans 14 amino acids. This clone was observed once. Sequenced material: peripheral blood. This chain links TRBV2 with TRBJ1-3; D is undetermined. This clonotype was sampled from a middle-aged man with acute or convalescent COVID-19. The CDR3 region has the DNA TGTGCCAGCAGTGGATTACCCCAGGGAAACACCATATATTTT. Amino acid sequence: CASSGLPQGNTIYF.